This T cell receptor (beta chain) was profiled in a study of shared clonotypes between healthy human individuals. The CDR3 totals 14 residues. V shed 6 bases and J 3 bases; nucleotides not matched to a gene: 5. Germline V gene lookup returns CDR1 MRHNA and CDR2 SNTAGT. Clones were read by immunoSEQ multiplex PCR, and TCRdb kept only the in-frame ones, dropping some. The profile shows 850,000 to 1,100,000 clones, approximately 80% of them singletons. Regarding the study as a whole: Even with large depth, rarefaction showed that sorted-subset sequencing was incomplete. The sampled material consisted only of blood, and tissue repertoires are likely to differ. Compared with memory subsets, naive subsets generally had larger estimated richness.

Comment on this clone: Its antigen is undetermined.

The V and J genes are TRBV6-4 and TRBJ1-2; 9 bases line up with TRBD1. Sequenced sample: memory CD4+ T cells from PBMCs. Specified subset: CD45RA-negative fraction. This TCR came from a young man in good health. Some clones in this sample may be carry-over from other donors' samples. In nucleotides, the CDR3 is TGTGCCAGCAGGACCGGACAGGGGTACTATGGCTACACCTTC. Its translation: CASRTGQGYYGYTF.